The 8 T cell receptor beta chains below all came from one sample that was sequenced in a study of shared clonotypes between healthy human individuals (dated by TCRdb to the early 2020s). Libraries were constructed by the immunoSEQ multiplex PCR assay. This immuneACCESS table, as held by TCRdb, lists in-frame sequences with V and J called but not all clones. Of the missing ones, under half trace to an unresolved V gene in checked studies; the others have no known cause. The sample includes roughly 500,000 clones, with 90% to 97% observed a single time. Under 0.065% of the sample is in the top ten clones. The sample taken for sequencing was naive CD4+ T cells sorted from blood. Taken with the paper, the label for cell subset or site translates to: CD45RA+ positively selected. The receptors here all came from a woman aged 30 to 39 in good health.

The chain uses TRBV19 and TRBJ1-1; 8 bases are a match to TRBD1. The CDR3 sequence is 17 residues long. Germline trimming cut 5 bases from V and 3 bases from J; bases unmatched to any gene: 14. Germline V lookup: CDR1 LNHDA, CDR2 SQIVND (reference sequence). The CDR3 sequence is CASSGTGREYWDTEAFF. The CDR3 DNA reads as TGTGCCAGTAGTGGGACAGGTCGGGAGTATTGGGACACTGAAGCTTTCTTT.

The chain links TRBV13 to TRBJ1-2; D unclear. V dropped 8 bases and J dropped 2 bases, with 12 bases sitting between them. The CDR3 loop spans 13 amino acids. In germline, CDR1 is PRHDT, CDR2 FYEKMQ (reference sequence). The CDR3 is CASVRAPNYGYTF. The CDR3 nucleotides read TGTGCCAGCGTCCGGGCCCCGAACTATGGCTACACCTTC.

The CDR3 protein is CASSRSTDRNTEAFF. The CDR3 DNA reads TGTGCCAGCAGCAGGTCGACAGACCGGAACACTGAAGCTTTCTTT. The chain couples TRBV11-2 to TRBJ1-1; weak D call: TRBD1 (5 bases). The CDR3 loop spans 15 amino acids. In germline, CDR1 is SGHAT, CDR2 FQNNGV. V was cut by 5 bases and J by 1 base, with 14 bases left in between.

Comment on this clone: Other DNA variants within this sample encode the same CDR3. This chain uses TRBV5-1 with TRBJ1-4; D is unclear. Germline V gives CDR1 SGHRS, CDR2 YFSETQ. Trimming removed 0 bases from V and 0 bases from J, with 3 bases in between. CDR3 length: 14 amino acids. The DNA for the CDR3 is TGCGCCAGCAGCTTGGACACAACTAATGAAAAACTGTTTTTT. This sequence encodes CASSLDTTNEKLFF.

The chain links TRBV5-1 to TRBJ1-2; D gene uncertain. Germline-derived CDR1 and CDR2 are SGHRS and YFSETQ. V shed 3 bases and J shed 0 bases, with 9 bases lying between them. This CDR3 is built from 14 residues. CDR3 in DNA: TGCGCCAGCAGCTCGGGGATGTCTAACTATGGCTACACCTTC. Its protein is CASSSGMSNYGYTF.

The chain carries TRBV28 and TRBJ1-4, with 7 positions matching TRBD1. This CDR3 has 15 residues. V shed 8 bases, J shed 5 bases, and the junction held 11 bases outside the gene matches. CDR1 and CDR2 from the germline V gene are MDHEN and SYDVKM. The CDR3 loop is CASSDPGRGNEKLFF. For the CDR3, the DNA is TGTGCCAGCTCCGACCCGGGCAGGGGGAATGAAAAACTGTTTTTT.

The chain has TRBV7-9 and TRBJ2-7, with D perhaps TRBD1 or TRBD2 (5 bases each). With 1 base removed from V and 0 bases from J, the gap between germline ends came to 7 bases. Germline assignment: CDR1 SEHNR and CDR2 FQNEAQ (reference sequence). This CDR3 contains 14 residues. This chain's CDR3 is CASSLGGTSYEQYF. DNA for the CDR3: TGTGCCAGCAGCTTAGGGGGGACCTCCTACGAGCAGTACTTC.

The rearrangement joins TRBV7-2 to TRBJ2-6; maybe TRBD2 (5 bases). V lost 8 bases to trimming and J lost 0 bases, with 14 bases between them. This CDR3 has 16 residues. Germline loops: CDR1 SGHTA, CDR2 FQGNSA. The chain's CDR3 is CASGREGYSGANVLTF. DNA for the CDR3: TGTGCCAGCGGCCGGGAAGGATACTCTGGGGCCAACGTCCTGACTTTC.